This T cell receptor beta chain stems from a study of blood T cell repertoires in COVID-19. Study overall: Collection of acute and convalescent COVID-19 samples took place in the United States, Italy and Spain. Sources were T cells, B-cell-depleted T cells, or PBMCs; the material itself was cDNA or gDNA.

Data came from immunoSEQ multiplex PCR; TCRdb stores just in-frame clones and leaves some out. The sample holds about 410,000 clones, roughly 90% seen once. The CDR3 consists of 16 residues. V lost 9 bases to trimming and J lost 0 bases; unmatched junction nucleotides: 10. CDR1 is LNHNV, CDR2 YYDKDF, per germline (reference sequence). The source is a middle-aged woman with COVID-19, enrolled during active disease. Sequencing was done on a sample of peripheral blood. This chain connects TRBV15 to TRBJ1-3; TRBD1 matches at 8 bases. CDR3 loop: CATNDRGSSSGNTIYF. The CDR3 DNA is TGTGCCACTAATGACAGGGGATCAAGCTCTGGAAACACCATATATTTT.